A single sample is the source of the 28 T cell receptor beta chains below, sequenced in a study of CD8 T cells in Susac syndrome. Reverse transcription used roughly 0.5 to 1 ug RNA and random hexamers. From the immunoSEQ multiplex PCR reads, TCRdb called clonotypes with MiXCR, one entry per CDR3 protein. The sample consists of about 110,000 distinct CDR3 sequences, 96% of them appearing once. The source material was CD4+ T cells from PBMCs. These receptors were collected from a human donor in good health.

The CDR3 loop reads CASRIRVPETQYF. Here the CDR3 DNA reads TGTGCCAGCAGGATCAGGGTTCCAGAGACCCAGTACTTC. The V call is TRBV6-2 or TRBV6-3, the J call TRBJ2-5, with a possible D match to TRBD1 (5 bases). The V gene's germline CDR1 is MNHEY and CDR2 SVGEGT. The ends were cut back, 6 bases at V and 4 bases at J, with 12 bases in the middle. CDR3 length: 13 residues.

The chain links TRBV27 to TRBJ2-7, with 10 bases that match TRBD1. This CDR3 is 15 amino acids long. Per the germline V gene, CDR1 is MNHEY and CDR2 is SMNVEV (reference sequence). V trimming: 6 bases; J trimming: 2 bases; junction bases outside the gene matches: 7. Here the CDR3 DNA reads TGTGCCAGCAGGCTAGGGACAGGGGTAACCTACGAGCAGTACTTC. It is translated as CASRLGTGVTYEQYF.

The J gene is TRBJ1-2, the V gene TRBV7-9; 10 nucleotides agree with TRBD1. V was clipped by 5 bases and J by 5 bases; unmatched bases: 2. This CDR3 is 13 amino acids long. Germline loops: CDR1 SEHNR, CDR2 FQNEAQ (reference sequence). The CDR3 loop reads CASSMGQGYGYTF. Here the CDR3 DNA reads TGTGCCAGCAGCATGGGACAGGGGTATGGCTACACCTTC.

V is TRBV20-1 and J is TRBJ2-2, with no clear D. The germline V gene has CDR1 DFQATT and CDR2 SNEGSKA (reference sequence). Trimming took 3 bases from V and 5 from J, leaving 7 bases between them. This CDR3 is 12 amino acids long. The CDR3 bases are TGCAGTGCTAGCTGGGATACCGGGGAGCTGTTTTTT. The encoded protein is CSASWDTGELFF.

This clonotype was seen a single time. The CDR3 sequence is CASSSTSTGSRVSPLHF. Here the CDR3 DNA reads TGTGCCAGCAGCTCTACTTCGACAGGGTCGAGGGTATCACCCCTCCACTTT. The chain recombines TRBV7-9 with TRBJ1-6, with 7 positions matching TRBD1. The CDR3 runs to 17 residues. V dropped 4 bases and J dropped 10; count of bases not matched to a gene: 16. Germline V lookup: CDR1 SEHNR, CDR2 FQNEAQ (reference sequence).

J is TRBJ2-3 and V is TRBV12-3 or TRBV12-4, with 9 bases lining up with TRBD2. The CDR3 totals 15 residues. After removal of 3 bases from V and 5 bases from J, the junction contained 6 bases not matched to a gene. The CDR3 region is CASSFRGGAKDTQYF. The CDR3 nucleotides read TGTGCCAGCAGTTTTCGCGGGGGGGCAAAAGATACGCAGTATTTT.

The chain has TRBV5-1 and TRBJ2-2, with D possibly matching TRBD1 (5 bases). With 2 bases removed from V and 3 bases from J, the gap between germline ends came to 11 bases. CDR1 is SGHRS and CDR2 is YFSETQ in the germline V gene. The CDR3 spans 15 residues. The CDR3 loop is CASSFQQEYTGELFF. The CDR3 nucleotides read TGCGCCAGCAGCTTCCAACAGGAATACACCGGGGAGCTGTTTTTT.

The chain combines TRBV29-1 with TRBJ2-7, with 8 bases lining up with TRBD1. Trimming took 6 bases from V and 2 from J; bases not matched to a gene: 3. CDR1 SQVTM and CDR2 ANQGSEA come from the germline V gene. The CDR3 is made up of 12 amino acids. The CDR3 region is CSVAGQAYEQYF. CDR3 DNA: TGCAGCGTGGCGGGACAGGCCTACGAGCAGTACTTC.

The rearrangement joins TRBV5-4 to TRBJ2-3; 8 nucleotides agree with TRBD1. Trimming cost V 3 bases and J 1 base; bases outside gene matches: 7. Germline CDR1 SGHNT, CDR2 YYREEE (reference sequence). The CDR3 extends over 16 amino acids. The CDR3 nucleotides read TGTGCCAGCAGCTACCCGGACAGGGCAGGCACAGATACGCAGTATTTT. Translated: CASSYPDRAGTDTQYF.

The V and J genes are TRBV5-6 and TRBJ2-3; D is possibly TRBD2 (5 bases). The germline gives CDR1 SGHDT, CDR2 YYEEEE. This CDR3 region has 15 residues. Trimming pared 3 bases from V and 5 bases from J, leaving 16 bases between. CDR3 coding DNA: TGTGCCAGCAGCTCTCAGCGGTTAAGGAGAGATACGCAGTATTTT. Residues: CASSSQRLRRDTQYF. Full variable domain (outside the CDR3, taken from reference TRBV5-6 and TRBJ2-3): DAGVTQSPTHLIKTRGQQVTLRCSPKSGHDTVSWYQQALGQGPQFIFQYYEEEERQRGNFPDRFSGHQFPNYSSELNVNALLLGDSALYLCASSSQRLRRDTQYFGPGTRLTVL.

The chain has TRBV12-3 or TRBV12-4 and TRBJ2-2; no firm D call. Trimming took 6 bases from V and 1 from J, leaving 12 bases between them. This CDR3 has 15 residues. The CDR3 protein is CASSPVQLNTGELFF. The DNA for the CDR3 is TGTGCCAGCAGCCCCGTTCAACTGAACACCGGGGAGCTGTTTTTT.

This clonotype was seen a single time. The chain links TRBV23-1 to TRBJ2-7, with D tentatively TRBD1 (6 bases). TRBV23-1 is assigned to the ORF class and has an uncertain function. V shed 8 bases and J shed 2 bases, with 16 bases lying between them. This CDR3 has 14 amino acids. CDR3 amino acids: CASGYRALPYEQYF. In DNA form, the CDR3 reads TGCGCCAGCGGATACAGGGCCCTCCCCTACGAGCAGTACTTC.

The rearrangement links TRBV9 to TRBJ2-5, with 11 bases that match TRBD2. The CDR3 consists of 16 residues. CDR1 and CDR2 (germline): SGDLS, YYNGEE. V was clipped by 0 bases and J by 5 bases; unmatched bases: 6. The CDR3 spells CASSVGVAGGQETQYF. The CDR3 nucleotides read TGTGCCAGCAGCGTAGGGGTAGCGGGGGGGCAGGAGACCCAGTACTTC.

The V call is TRBV5-1, the J call TRBJ2-1; 7 bases are a match to TRBD2. The CDR3 consists of 15 residues. Germline values: CDR1 SGHRS, CDR2 YFSETQ. Trimming cost V 1 base and J 10 bases; bases outside gene matches: 11. The CDR3 coding sequence is TGCGCCAGCAGCTTGCCGGCTAGCGGTGTGGGGGAGCAGTTCTTC. Translation: CASSLPASGVGEQFF.

This clonotype was recorded once. CDR3 region: CASSQTGYSPLHF. The CDR3 DNA sequence: TGTGCCAGCAGCCAAACAGGGTACTCACCCCTCCACTTT. The chain uses TRBV3-1 and TRBJ1-6; D possibly corresponds to TRBD1 (6 bases). This CDR3 region has 13 residues. Germline lookup yields CDR1 LGHDT and CDR2 YNNKEL (reference sequence). V dropped 2 bases and J dropped 10 bases, with 9 bases sitting between them.

The V gene is TRBV5-1, the J gene TRBJ1-2; the match to TRBD1 covers 7 bases. The CDR3 sequence is 14 residues long. Per germline, CDR1 SGHRS and CDR2 YFSETQ. The junction had 9 bases not matched to a gene; V was cut back by 2 bases and J by 8 bases. CDR3 protein: CASSFLDRVEGYTF. The CDR3 DNA reads TGCGCCAGCAGCTTCCTCGACAGGGTAGAAGGCTACACCTTC.

The gene calls are TRBV5-5 and TRBJ2-4; no clear D gene. Germline lookup yields CDR1 SGHKS and CDR2 YYEKEE (reference sequence). The CDR3 length is 14 residues. The germline V and J ends were trimmed by 3 bases and 0 bases, with 7 bases remaining between them. This CDR3 reads CASSSLLAKNIQYF. CDR3 nucleotide sequence: TGTGCCAGCAGCTCGCTGTTAGCCAAAAACATTCAGTACTTC. The whole variable domain, remainder taken from reference TRBV5-5 and TRBJ2-4, is DAGVTQSPTHLIKTRGQQVTLRCSPISGHKSVSWYQQVLGQGPQFIFQYYEKEERGRGNFPDRFSARQFPNYSSELNVNALLLGDSALYLCASSSLLAKNIQYFGAGTRLSVL.

J is TRBJ2-7 and V is TRBV20-1, with 9 bases aligning to TRBD1. This CDR3 has 13 residues. After removal of 3 bases from V and 6 bases from J, the junction contained 6 bases not matched to a gene. Germline CDR1 and CDR2: DFQATT and SNEGSKA (reference sequence). CDR3 nucleotides: TGCAGTGCTAGTTGGACAGGGGTCGCCGAGCAGTACTTC. Encoded protein: CSASWTGVAEQYF.

CDR3 sequence: CASSPRRTGGAYEQYF. In nucleotides, the CDR3 is TGTGCCAGCTCACCCCGGAGGACAGGAGGCGCCTACGAGCAGTACTTC. The chain employs TRBV18 and TRBJ2-7; TRBD1 matches at 7 bases. From germline, CDR1 is KGHSH and CDR2 LQKENI. The trim removed 3 bases at V and 2 bases at J, leaving 10 bases unmatched. The CDR3 length is 16 residues.

The CDR3 loop is CASIRPPDRDPYEQYF. The CDR3 DNA reads as TGCGCCAGCATCCGACCCCCCGACAGAGACCCCTACGAGCAGTACTTC. The rearrangement links TRBV23-1 to TRBJ2-7; possibly TRBD1 for D (5 bases). TRBV23-1 is given ORF status, its function remaining uncertain. V was trimmed by 7 bases and J by 2 bases, leaving 21 bases between them. The CDR3 contains 16 residues.

V is TRBV28 and J is TRBJ2-4, with TRBD1 as a possible D gene (5 bases). The CDR3 is 15 amino acids. The germline gives CDR1 MDHEN, CDR2 SYDVKM. Between the trimmed V and J ends, which lost 2 bases and 4 bases, there was a span of 12 bases. In DNA form, the CDR3 reads TGTGCCAGCAGTTTAATTTCCCCAGGGAAAAACATTCAGTACTTC. Residues: CASSLISPGKNIQYF.

The chain joins TRBV3-1 to TRBJ1-6; D might be TRBD1 (5 bases). The CDR3 totals 14 residues. V lost 7 bases and J 10 bases, leaving 17 bases between the germline ends. Germline CDR1 is LGHDT and CDR2 is YNNKEL (reference sequence). CDR3 loop: CASNRRGAESPLHF. The CDR3 DNA is TGTGCCAGCAATCGACGTGGGGCCGAATCACCCCTCCACTTT.

Turning to this clonotype: At one end the junction does not follow the germline gene, possibly because of a read error. The V and J genes are TRBV5-1 and TRBJ1-4; D might be TRBD1 (5 bases). In germline, CDR1 is SGHRS, CDR2 YFSETQ. The CDR3 consists of 13 residues. The CDR3 region has the DNA TGCGCCAGCAGTTTGGGACTAAATGAAAAACTGTTTTTT. Protein: CASSLGLNEKLFF.

The rearrangement links TRBV29-1 to TRBJ2-4, with D perhaps matching TRBD2 (6 bases). The CDR3 is made up of 12 amino acids. Germline CDR1 reads SQVTM; CDR2 reads ANQGSEA. V lost 3 bases, J lost 3 bases, and 6 bases lay in between. CDR3 region: CSVDSGKNIQYF. DNA of the CDR3: TGCAGCGTTGATAGCGGCAAAAACATTCAGTACTTC.

This chain uses TRBV15 with TRBJ2-7; 11 nucleotides agree with TRBD1. CDR3 size: 14 residues. After removal of 3 bases from V and 6 bases from J, the junction contained 4 bases not matched to a gene. Looked up from germline, CDR1 is LNHNV and CDR2 is YYDKDF (reference sequence). CDR3 in DNA: TGTGCCACCAGCAGGCTCGGGACAGGGGGCGAGCAGTACTTC. Amino acid sequence: CATSRLGTGGEQYF.

The J gene is TRBJ1-1, the V gene TRBV4-1; D remains unclear. The ends were cut back, 1 base at V and 1 base at J, with 16 bases in the middle. The length of the CDR3 is 17 residues. Germline assignment: CDR1 MGHRA and CDR2 YSYEKL. CDR3 region: CASSQVGKGSQNTEAFF. The CDR3 nucleotides read TGCGCCAGCAGCCAAGTCGGCAAAGGGTCCCAGAACACTGAAGCTTTCTTT.

This chain joins TRBV13 and TRBJ2-7, with D unclear. Germline CDR1 reads PRHDT; CDR2 reads FYEKMQ (reference sequence). Trimming cost V 5 bases and J 6 bases, with 11 bases left between them. CDR3 size: 12 residues. For the CDR3, the DNA is TGTGCCAGCAGCCGGCCACTTCGCGAGCAGTACTTC. Its translation: CASSRPLREQYF.

The chain links TRBV9 to TRBJ2-7; TRBD2 matches at 11 bases. Looked up from germline, CDR1 is SGDLS and CDR2 is YYNGEE. Losses at the gene ends were 0 bases for V and 9 bases for J; bases not matched to a gene: 5. The CDR3 has 14 amino acids. The CDR3 bases are TGTGCCAGCAGCGTAGAACTAGCGGGAGAGGGGCAGTACTTC. It yields the protein CASSVELAGEGQYF.